Presented here are 28 T cell receptor beta chains from one specimen sequenced in a study of T cell responses to AZD1222 COVID-19 vaccine. Sequenced by immunoSEQ multiplex PCR; TCRdb stores in-frame clones only, minus some. This table has 120,000 to 150,000 clones, about 90% appearing once. The sequenced sample was peripheral blood, obtained on day 0 of AZD1222 vaccination. The receptors were sampled from an adult in good health.

The chain has TRBV7-2 and TRBJ1-2; D gene ambiguous. The CDR3 is 12 residues long. Trimming cost V 1 base and J 8 bases, with 8 bases left between them. From germline, CDR1 is SGHTA and CDR2 FQGNSA. The CDR3 DNA reads as TGTGCCAGCAGCTTAGACGTGGGAGGCTACACCTTC. Translation: CASSLDVGGYTF.

The chain uses TRBV2 and TRBJ1-1; D is unclear. The CDR3 spans 12 residues. Between the trimmed V and J ends, which lost 8 bases and 4 bases, there was a span of 11 bases. The germline gives CDR1 SNHLY, CDR2 FYNNEI. CDR3 coding DNA: TGTGCCAGCGCAGAGAGGTTCACTGAAGCTTTCTTT. Its translation is CASAERFTEAFF.

The chain combines TRBV6-5 with TRBJ1-1, with D possibly TRBD1 on 6 matching bases. Trimming cost V 6 bases and J 1 base, with 12 bases left between them. CDR3 size: 14 residues. Germline V lookup: CDR1 MNHEY, CDR2 SVGAGI. The DNA for the CDR3 is TGTGCCAGCAGCTTACTACAGGGGAACACTGAAGCTTTCTTT. Translated, it gives CASSLLQGNTEAFF.

The J gene is TRBJ2-7, the V gene TRBV7-2; D gene uncertain. CDR3 length equals 16 residues. Trimming cost V 0 bases and J 7 bases, with 19 bases left between them. Germline CDR1 reads SGHTA; CDR2 reads FQGNSA. The DNA of the CDR3 is TGTGCCAGCAGCTTAGCGCTGCCGGTGACCCCTACGGAGCAGTACTTC. Translation gives CASSLALPVTPTEQYF. The variable domain in full, with the rest retrieved from reference TRBV7-2 and TRBJ2-7, is GAGVSQSPSNKVTEKGKDVELRCDPISGHTALYWYRQSLGQGLEFLIYFQGNSAPDKSGLPSDRFSAERTGGSVSTLTIQRTQQEDSAVYLCASSLALPVTPTEQYFGPGTRLTVT.

J is TRBJ2-1 and V is TRBV25-1; 7 nucleotides align to TRBD2. J lost 5 bases, V lost 3 bases, and 10 bases had no gene match. The length of the CDR3 is 16 residues. CDR1 is MGHDK and CDR2 is SYGVNS in the germline V gene. As DNA, the CDR3 is TGTGCCAGCAGTGATATTCGGGCGGGAGATGACAATGAGCAGTTCTTC. Translation gives CASSDIRAGDDNEQFF.

The chain joins TRBV4-1 to TRBJ2-3; TRBD2 aligns across 8 bases. The germline V gene has CDR1 MGHRA and CDR2 YSYEKL. This CDR3 spans 16 amino acids. The trim removed 0 bases at V and 1 base at J, leaving 3 bases unmatched. CDR3 DNA: TGCGCCAGCAGCCAAGACCTACTAGCGGGCACAGATACGCAGTATTTT. Translation gives CASSQDLLAGTDTQYF.

In this sample, this clone turned up once. The chain is built from TRBV3-1 (or the pseudogene TRBV3-2) and TRBJ2-2; D assignment may be TRBD1 or TRBD2 (5 bases each). CDR1 is LGHDT, CDR2 YNNKEL, per germline (reference sequence). CDR3 length: 15 amino acids. Trimming left V 5 bases short and J 7 bases short, with 17 bases between. The CDR3 DNA reads TGTGCCAGCAGCTACGGGACGCTGCGCGGCGGGGAGCTGTTTTTT. Its protein product is CASSYGTLRGGELFF.

The chain couples TRBV7-2 to TRBJ2-7, with D unclear. The CDR3 runs to 14 residues. The germline gives CDR1 SGHTA, CDR2 FQGNSA. Trimming cost V 6 bases and J 0 bases, with 12 bases left between them. CDR3 residues: CASRKLDVSYEQYF. The CDR3 coding sequence is TGTGCCAGCAGAAAACTGGACGTCTCCTACGAGCAGTACTTC.

V is TRBV10-3 and J is TRBJ1-3; D is uncertain. Germline CDR1 ENHRY, CDR2 SYGVKD. The length of the CDR3 is 16 residues. V shed 4 bases and J shed 4 bases, with 17 bases lying between them. The CDR3 nucleotides read TGTGCCATCAGTGCAACGTCCAGCAAGTTGGGAAACACCATATATTTT. Translation: CAISATSSKLGNTIYF.

The chain joins TRBV5-6 to TRBJ2-2; 7 nucleotides match TRBD1. The length of the CDR3 is 17 residues. Germline loops: CDR1 SGHDT, CDR2 YYEEEE. The ends lost 5 bases at V and 7 bases at J; junction bases unmatched: 17. Here the CDR3 reads CASRSNPHRGLIGELFF. The CDR3 DNA reads as TGTGCCAGCAGATCTAATCCGCACAGGGGCCTTATCGGGGAGCTGTTTTTT.

This clone was detected only once. The V gene is TRBV12-3 or TRBV12-4, the J gene TRBJ2-2; D is ambiguous. Trimming stripped 6 bases from V and 2 bases from J, with 7 bases between. The CDR3 spans 13 residues. DNA of the CDR3: TGTGCCAGCAGCCACGACAACACCGGGGAGCTGTTTTTT. Translated: CASSHDNTGELFF.

The V call is TRBV13, the J call TRBJ2-7, with 14 bases aligning to TRBD2. Trimming removed 4 bases from V and 4 bases from J; junction bases left unmatched: 6. Germline V gene data show CDR1 as PRHDT and CDR2 as FYEKMQ (reference sequence). There are 16 residues in the CDR3. In nucleotides, the CDR3 is TGTGCCAGCAGCTCCGGACTAGCGGGGGGCGCATACGAGCAGTACTTC. It translates to CASSSGLAGGAYEQYF.

The chain joins TRBV4-1 to TRBJ1-3, with 8 bases lining up with TRBD1. This CDR3 contains 15 residues. V lost 1 base to trimming and J lost 4 bases; unmatched junction nucleotides: 3. The germline V gene encodes CDR1 MGHRA and CDR2 YSYEKL. CDR3 sequence: CASSQVRDRGNTIYF. DNA of the CDR3: TGCGCCAGCAGCCAAGTAAGGGACAGGGGAAACACCATATATTTT.

This clone was seen only a few times. Other DNA sequences in this specimen translate into the identical CDR3. The V gene is TRBV15, the J gene TRBJ1-6; no reliable D call. Germline CDR1 and CDR2: LNHNV and YYDKDF (reference sequence). The CDR3 consists of 12 residues. V was clipped by 0 bases and J by 10 bases, with 4 bases between them. The CDR3 sequence is CATSRENSPLHF. The CDR3 DNA sequence: TGTGCCACCAGCAGAGAGAACTCACCCCTCCACTTT.

The chain recombines TRBV5-6 with TRBJ2-5, with D possibly being TRBD1 (6 bases). CDR1 is SGHDT and CDR2 is YYEEEE in the germline V gene. Between the trimmed V and J ends, which lost 1 base and 4 bases, there was a span of 11 bases. The CDR3 covers 14 residues. Written as DNA, the CDR3 is TGTGCCAGCAGCTTGCTGGGGGCGGGAGAGACCCAGTACTTC. Protein sequence: CASSLLGAGETQYF. Using reference TRBV5-6 and TRBJ2-5 for the parts outside the CDR3, the full variable domain is DAGVTQSPTHLIKTRGQQVTLRCSPKSGHDTVSWYQQALGQGPQFIFQYYEEEERQRGNFPDRFSGHQFPNYSSELNVNALLLGDSALYLCASSLLGAGETQYFGPGTRLLVL.

This chain links TRBV19 with TRBJ1-2; a possible D gene is TRBD1 (5 bases). The CDR3 is 16 amino acids. Trimming took 6 bases from V and 0 from J, leaving 17 bases between them. Germline CDR1 is LNHDA and CDR2 is SQIVND (reference sequence). The CDR3 region is CASSLAGAKPNYGYTF. The CDR3 nucleotides read TGTGCCAGTAGCCTTGCCGGGGCCAAACCTAACTATGGCTACACCTTC.

The CDR3 DNA reads as TGTGCCAGTAGTATAGGGGACTTGTACCAAGAGACCCAGTACTTC. Amino acid sequence: CASSIGDLYQETQYF. The chain combines TRBV19 with TRBJ2-5; the D gene is possibly TRBD2 (6 bases). Germline CDR1 and CDR2: LNHDA and SQIVND (reference sequence). V was cut by 1 base and J by 0 bases, with 9 bases left in between. This CDR3 has 15 amino acids. Complete variable domain (other parts from reference TRBV19 and TRBJ2-5): DGGITQSPKYLFRKEGQNVTLSCEQNLNHDAMYWYRQDPGQGLRLIYYSQIVNDFQKGDIAEGYSVSREKKESFPLTVTSAQKNPTAFYLCASSIGDLYQETQYFGPGTRLLVL.

The chain combines TRBV10-3 with TRBJ2-7, with 9 bases that match TRBD1. There are 14 residues in the CDR3. Germline V lookup: CDR1 ENHRY, CDR2 SYGVKD. After removal of 2 bases from V and 6 bases from J, the junction contained 5 bases not matched to a gene. CDR3 nucleotides: TGTGCCATCAGTGAGGGGACAGGGCTCGTCGAGCAGTACTTC. Translated, it gives CAISEGTGLVEQYF.

J is TRBJ1-5 and V is TRBV19; 8 positions agree with TRBD1. Germline CDR1 reads LNHDA; CDR2 reads SQIVND (reference sequence). The J segment lost 5 bases and the V segment lost 1 base, leaving 7 bases of the junction unmatched. CDR3 length: 16 amino acids. CDR3 region: CASSIGHRQGHQPQHF. The CDR3 nucleotides read TGTGCCAGTAGTATAGGTCATCGACAGGGGCATCAGCCCCAGCATTTT. Together with reference TRBV19 and TRBJ1-5, the CDR3 gives the full variable domain: DGGITQSPKYLFRKEGQNVTLSCEQNLNHDAMYWYRQDPGQGLRLIYYSQIVNDFQKGDIAEGYSVSREKKESFPLTVTSAQKNPTAFYLCASSIGHRQGHQPQHFGDGTRLSIL.

V gene TRBV7-6 combines with J gene TRBJ2-3, with D maybe TRBD2 (5 bases). The germline gives CDR1 SGHVS, CDR2 FNYEAQ. This CDR3 is 17 amino acids long. Trimming took off 2 bases at V and 0 bases at J, with 15 bases between the two ends. The CDR3 DNA reads TGTGCCAGCAGCTTAAGTCCACGGACGGGAAGCACAGATACGCAGTATTTT. Its translation is CASSLSPRTGSTDTQYF.

The chain recombines TRBV11-3 with TRBJ1-1; unclear D gene. V lost 1 base and J 1 base, leaving 7 bases between the germline ends. The CDR3 totals 14 residues. Germline lookup yields CDR1 SGHNT and CDR2 YENEEA. CDR3 region: CASSLGEPNTEAFF. In nucleotides, the CDR3 is TGTGCCAGCAGCTTAGGGGAGCCGAACACTGAAGCTTTCTTT.

This clone was observed once. V gene TRBV5-4 combines with J gene TRBJ2-3, with 8 bases matching TRBD2. From germline, CDR1 is SGHNT and CDR2 YYREEE (reference sequence). This CDR3 is 17 amino acids long. J was trimmed by 5 bases and V by 4 bases; bases with no gene match: 15. The CDR3 sequence is CASSPGGVGVYGDTQYF. CDR3 sequence (DNA): TGTGCCAGCAGCCCGGGAGGGGTAGGGGTGTATGGAGATACGCAGTATTTT.

The chain uses TRBV10-3 and TRBJ2-7, with 14 bases identical to TRBD2. The length of the CDR3 is 13 residues. V trimming: 11 bases; J trimming: 2 bases; junction bases outside the gene matches: 2. From germline, CDR1 is ENHRY and CDR2 SYGVKD. CDR3 residues: CAVGLAGAYEQYF. As DNA, the CDR3 is TGTGCCGTGGGACTAGCGGGAGCCTACGAGCAGTACTTC.

This clone was seen many times. The chain uses TRBV4-2 and TRBJ1-5; 7 nucleotides line up with TRBD1. The CDR3 length is 16 residues. With V trimmed by 1 base and J by 6 bases, 9 bases remained unmatched. Germline assignment: CDR1 LGHNA and CDR2 YNFKEQ. CDR3 residues: CASSQVDRDGGQPQHF. The CDR3 region has the DNA TGTGCCAGCAGCCAAGTCGACAGGGATGGAGGTCAGCCCCAGCATTTT.

The rearrangement links TRBV28 to TRBJ2-7, with 8 bases that match TRBD1. The ends lost 7 bases at V and 4 bases at J; junction bases unmatched: 3. CDR1 is MDHEN, CDR2 SYDVKM, per germline. The CDR3 is 12 amino acids. CDR3 sequence (DNA): TGTGCCAGCAATACAGGGGGGTACGAGCAGTACTTC. It yields the protein CASNTGGYEQYF.

The chain is built from TRBV6-6 and TRBJ1-3, with no clear D. Trimming cost V 5 bases and J 1 base, with 12 bases left between them. This CDR3 has 15 amino acids. The germline V gene has CDR1 MNHNY and CDR2 SVGAGI (reference sequence). The chain's CDR3 is CASSPRGSSGNTIYF. The CDR3 coding sequence is TGTGCCAGCAGTCCTCGAGGGTCTTCTGGAAACACCATATATTTT.

This rearrangement joins TRBV7-3 to TRBJ2-2, with TRBD2 matching 7 bases. CDR1 and CDR2 from the germline V gene are SGHTA and FQGTGA. V was pared by 1 base and J by 6 bases, with 8 bases of the junction left unmatched. The CDR3 loop spans 16 amino acids. CDR3 in amino acids: CASSLITGGDAGELFF. In DNA form, the CDR3 reads TGTGCCAGCAGCTTAATTACGGGGGGAGATGCCGGGGAGCTGTTTTTT.

This chain links TRBV5-1 with TRBJ1-2; perhaps TRBD1 as D (5 bases). V dropped 3 bases and J dropped 4 bases, with 16 bases sitting between them. Germline V lookup: CDR1 SGHRS, CDR2 YFSETQ. The CDR3 is 15 amino acids. CDR3 sequence reads: CASSSDTDRRYGYTF. The DNA for the CDR3 is TGCGCCAGCAGCTCCGACACCGACAGACGCTATGGCTACACCTTC.